This section outlines one T cell receptor beta chain sequence together with its context. This entry comes from a study of OX40 agonist ivuxolimab in advanced cancers. Repertoires were generated with immunoSEQ multiplex PCR, while TCRdb's copy carries only in-frame clones and drops some. The table records some 120,000 clones, approximately 90% of them present only once. This CDR3 contains 16 residues. Germline values: CDR1 LGHNA, CDR2 YSLEER. Trimming stripped 0 bases from V and 0 bases from J, with 9 bases between. The clonotype originates from an adult with an advanced solid tumor such as melanoma, head and neck, liver or kidney cancer. This chain connects TRBV4-3 to TRBJ1-3; D gene uncertain. Sample: CD4+ or CD8+ T cells sorted from blood, taken in a trial of the OX40 agonist ivuxolimab. The CDR3: CASSQEGTYSGNTIYF. CDR3 nucleotide sequence: TGCGCCAGCAGCCAAGAAGGCACGTACTCTGGAAACACCATATATTTT.